The following is a T cell receptor (beta chain) sequence with its context. This entry comes from a study of blood T cell repertoires in COVID-19. Overall study context: Material from acute and convalescent COVID-19 was sourced from the United States, Italy and Spain. T cells, B-cell-depleted T cells, or PBMCs supplied cDNA or gDNA.

Trimming cost V 5 bases and J 4 bases, with 17 bases left between them. There are 15 residues in the CDR3. From germline, CDR1 is LNHDA and CDR2 SQIVND (reference sequence). Authors' analysis steps: For nucleated cells, counts were estimated from reference gene primer amplification. Assay used: immunoSEQ multiplex PCR; TCRdb lists only in-frame clones, some missing. V and J calls and clone size follow that table, whereas D and trimming were derived from the DNA. Among about 150,000 clones, around 80% were seen once, and the ten largest hold approximately 0.5%. The chain recombines TRBV19 with TRBJ1-2; possible D gene TRBD1, 6 bases. This receptor was taken from a man aged 60-69 years with acute or convalescent COVID-19. Sequencing used peripheral blood. The DNA of the CDR3 is TGTGCCAGTAGTCTCCTTTTCAGGGGCCCCTATGGCTACACCTTC. Residues: CASSLLFRGPYGYTF.